The 4 T cell receptor beta chains below come from one sample, sequenced in a study of beta chain features in type 1 diabetes. Expressed TCRB transcripts got sequenced, as all isolated RNA was reverse transcribed. Only in-frame clones appear in the TCRdb table, and some are missing; sequencing was by immunoSEQ multiplex PCR. This table has roughly 500,000 clones, around 30% appearing once. Sequencing used naive CD4+ T cells from blood. These receptors came from a man aged 18-30 years in good health.

CDR3 bases: TGTGCCTGGAGTCCCCGGAGCGAGCAGTACTTC. This codes for CAWSPRSEQYF. This sequence joins TRBV30 and TRBJ2-7; D gene ambiguous. Germline CDR1 reads GTSNPN; CDR2 reads SVGIG (reference sequence). The V gene lost 2 bases and the J gene lost 6 bases, with 8 bases spanning the gap. The CDR3 contains 11 residues.

The chain is built from TRBV4-2 and TRBJ2-7, with 12 bases aligning to TRBD2. J was trimmed by 2 bases and V by 5 bases; bases with no gene match: 7. The CDR3 has 16 amino acids. Germline V gene data show CDR1 as LGHNA and CDR2 as YNFKEQ. The CDR3 coding sequence is TGTGCCAGCAGCGCGACTAGCGGGAGCGGTCCCTACGAGCAGTACTTC. Translated: CASSATSGSGPYEQYF.

This chain uses TRBV7-3 with TRBJ2-1, with 8 bases that match TRBD2. CDR1 is SGHTA and CDR2 is FQGTGA in the germline V gene. V was pared by 5 bases and J by 5 bases, with 5 bases of the junction left unmatched. The CDR3 spans 14 residues. The CDR3: CASSPGTRNNEQFF. The CDR3, as DNA: TGTGCCAGCAGCCCTGGGACTAGAAACAATGAGCAGTTCTTC.

The chain links TRBV4-3 to TRBJ2-4; 12 nucleotides match TRBD2. V shed 1 base, J shed 4 bases, and the junction held 2 bases outside the gene matches. Germline values: CDR1 LGHNA, CDR2 YSLEER. This CDR3 has 16 amino acids. The chain's CDR3 is CASSQATSGGKNIQYF. The CDR3 nucleotides read TGCGCCAGCAGCCAAGCGACTAGCGGGGGTAAAAACATTCAGTACTTC.